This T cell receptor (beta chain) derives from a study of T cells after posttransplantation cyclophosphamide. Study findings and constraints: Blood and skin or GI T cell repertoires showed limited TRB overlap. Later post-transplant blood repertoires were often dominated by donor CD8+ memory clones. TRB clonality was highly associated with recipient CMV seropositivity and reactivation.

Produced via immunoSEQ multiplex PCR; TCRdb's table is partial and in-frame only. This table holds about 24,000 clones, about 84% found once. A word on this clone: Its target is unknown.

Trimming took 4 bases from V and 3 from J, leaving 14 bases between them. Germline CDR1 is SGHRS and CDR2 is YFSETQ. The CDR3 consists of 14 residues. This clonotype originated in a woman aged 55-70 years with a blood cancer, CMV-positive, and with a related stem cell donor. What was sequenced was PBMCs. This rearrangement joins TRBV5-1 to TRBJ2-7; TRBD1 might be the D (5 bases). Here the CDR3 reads CASSSDGARYEQYF. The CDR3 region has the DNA TGCGCCAGCAGCAGTGATGGGGCCCGCTACGAGCAGTACTTC.